Listed here are 16 T cell receptor beta chains from one sample, sequenced in a study of blood T cell repertoires in COVID-19. Assay: immunoSEQ multiplex PCR; the TCRdb copy retains only in-frame clones and omits some. The sample shows tens of thousands of clones, about four fifths of them seen only once. Specimen: peripheral blood. The receptors were sampled from a woman at least 80 years old with acute or convalescent COVID-19.

This chain links TRBV3-1 (or the pseudogene TRBV3-2) with TRBJ2-3, with 7 nucleotides matching TRBD2. This CDR3 region has 17 residues. The germline V gene has CDR1 LGHDT and CDR2 YNNKEL (reference sequence). The ends lost 1 base at V and 5 bases at J; junction bases unmatched: 12. Written as DNA, the CDR3 is TGTGCCAGCAGCCAAGGGGGACTATGGGTTTCGAGAGATACGCAGTATTTT. Its translation is CASSQGGLWVSRDTQYF.

The genes are TRBV7-8 and TRBJ2-1; TRBD2 matches 9 bases. The V and J ends lost 4 bases and 5 bases, in that order; junction bases with no gene match: 6. Germline loops: CDR1 SGHVS, CDR2 FQNEAQ. The CDR3 spans 15 residues. CDR3 DNA sequence: TGTGCCAGCAGCTCCTGGACTAGCGAGAACAATGAGCAGTTCTTC. The encoded protein is CASSSWTSENNEQFF.

The chain's CDR3 is CASSSTASDYGYTF. In DNA form, the CDR3 reads TGCGCCAGCAGCTCGACAGCGAGCGACTATGGCTACACCTTC. The chain combines TRBV5-1 with TRBJ1-2; a possible D gene is TRBD1 (5 bases). Germline V gene lookup returns CDR1 SGHRS and CDR2 YFSETQ. The CDR3 spans 14 residues. The ends were cut back, 3 bases at V and 3 bases at J, with 12 bases in the middle. Variable domain in full (rest from reference TRBV5-1 and TRBJ1-2): KAGVTQTPRYLIKTRGQQVTLSCSPISGHRSVSWYQQTPGQGLQFLFEYFSETQRNKGNFPGRFSGRQFSNSRSEMNVSTLELGDSALYLCASSSTASDYGYTFGSGTRLTVV.

The chain recombines TRBV11-2 with TRBJ2-7; perhaps TRBD2 as D (6 bases). This CDR3 region has 15 residues. From germline, CDR1 is SGHAT and CDR2 FQNNGV. Trimming stripped 1 base from V and 3 bases from J, with 13 bases between. The CDR3 nucleotides are TGTGCCAGCAGCTTAGGGGGGGTAGAGAGCTACGAGCAGTACTTC. This sequence encodes CASSLGGVESYEQYF.

This chain uses TRBV9 with TRBJ2-7; a weak D match, TRBD1 (6 bases). The CDR3 sequence is 14 residues long. V was shortened by 0 bases and J by 9 bases, with 16 bases between the two germline ends. Germline V gene data show CDR1 as SGDLS and CDR2 as YYNGEE. This chain's CDR3 is CASSVEKSSRGQYF. The CDR3, as DNA: TGTGCCAGCAGCGTAGAGAAGTCTAGCAGGGGGCAGTACTTC.

The J gene is TRBJ1-1, the V gene TRBV30; TRBD1 might be the D (6 bases). This CDR3 has 16 amino acids. Trimming took off 4 bases at V and 1 base at J, with 19 bases between the two ends. Germline assignment: CDR1 GTSNPN and CDR2 SVGIG (reference sequence). The chain's CDR3 is CAWIPPSGAANTEAFF. The CDR3 region has the DNA TGTGCCTGGATCCCACCCTCAGGGGCCGCGAACACTGAAGCTTTCTTT.

The chain is built from TRBV9 and TRBJ2-2; 8 nucleotides align to TRBD2. With 1 base clipped from V and 7 bases from J, the junction kept 12 bases outside the gene matches. Germline V gene lookup returns CDR1 SGDLS and CDR2 YYNGEE. This CDR3 is built from 17 residues. The CDR3 bases are TGTGCCAGCAGCGTATCCGGCTCGGGAGGGCCCCACGGGGAGCTGTTTTTT. It is translated as CASSVSGSGGPHGELFF. The full variable domain, completed using reference TRBV9 and TRBJ2-2, is DSGVTQTPKHLITATGQRVTLRCSPRSGDLSVYWYQQSLDQGLQFLIQYYNGEERAKGNILERFSAQQFPDLHSELNLSSLELGDSALYFCASSVSGSGGPHGELFFGEGSRLTVL.

This chain connects TRBV28 to TRBJ1-3; TRBD1 might be the D (6 bases). CDR1 and CDR2 (germline): MDHEN, SYDVKM. The ends were cut back, 7 bases at V and 4 bases at J, with 14 bases in the middle. This CDR3 has 14 residues. The CDR3 DNA is TGTGCCAGCATTACGACAGGAGTGGGAAACACCATATATTTT. It is translated as CASITTGVGNTIYF.

The V call is TRBV4-1, the J call TRBJ2-2; 8 bases are shared with TRBD2. Looked up from germline, CDR1 is MGHRA and CDR2 is YSYEKL. This CDR3 contains 18 residues. The V gene end was trimmed by 7 bases and the J gene end by 4 bases; junction bases not matched to a gene: 17. The CDR3 reads CASTQGLGAGVGTGELFF. Here the CDR3 DNA reads TGCGCCAGCACCCAGGGACTAGGGGCGGGGGTCGGCACCGGGGAGCTGTTTTTT.

The chain links TRBV5-1 to TRBJ2-5; perhaps TRBD2 as D (5 bases). CDR3 size: 15 residues. CDR1 is SGHRS, CDR2 YFSETQ, per germline. Trimming took 1 base from V and 5 from J, leaving 15 bases between them. In DNA, the CDR3 is TGCGCCAGCAGCTTGTCGGTGGTAGGAGGTGAGACCCAGTACTTC. Translation gives CASSLSVVGGETQYF.

J is TRBJ2-7 and V is TRBV9; 9 nucleotides agree with TRBD1. Germline CDR1 and CDR2: SGDLS and YYNGEE. This CDR3 region has 15 residues. J gave up 5 bases and V 0 bases, and 6 bases lay outside the gene matches. The CDR3 DNA reads TGTGCCAGCAGCGTAGTTGGGACAGGGAACGACGAGCAGTACTTC. Amino acids: CASSVVGTGNDEQYF.

The gene calls are TRBV28 and TRBJ1-2, with 8 bases lining up with TRBD1. J gave up 1 base and V 4 bases, and 11 bases lay outside the gene matches. This CDR3 region has 17 residues. Germline V gene data show CDR1 as MDHEN and CDR2 as SYDVKM. The CDR3 DNA reads as TGTGCCAGCAGTTCGCGCCTAGGGACAGGAGATAACTATGGCTACACCTTC. Encoded protein: CASSSRLGTGDNYGYTF.

This chain uses TRBV30 with TRBJ2-7; tentatively, D is TRBD2 (7 bases). Germline V lookup: CDR1 GTSNPN, CDR2 SVGIG (reference sequence). Trimming took off 5 bases at V and 5 bases at J, with 19 bases between the two ends. The CDR3 has 14 amino acids. The CDR3 DNA reads as TGTGCCTGGGCCCTCAGGGGAGGGCTCGACGAGCAGTACTTC. Its protein product is CAWALRGGLDEQYF.

Comment on this clone: An end of the junction differs from the germline gene, which may be a read error. The gene calls are TRBV5-6 and TRBJ2-5, with 13 bases that match TRBD2. The CDR3 consists of 15 residues. Germline-derived CDR1 and CDR2 are SGHDT and YYEEEE. CDR3 DNA: TGTGCCAGCAGCTGGGGACTAGCGGGACAAGGGACCCAGTACTTC. Translating it yields CASSWGLAGQGTQYF.

The chain combines TRBV27 with TRBJ1-3; 7 nucleotides align to TRBD1. Unmatched junction bases numbered 9, after V lost 3 bases and J lost 1 base. Germline V gene lookup returns CDR1 MNHEY and CDR2 SMNVEV (reference sequence). The CDR3 consists of 17 residues. The CDR3 loop reads CASSLGATGASGNTIYF. CDR3 bases: TGTGCCAGCAGTTTGGGGGCCACAGGGGCGTCTGGAAACACCATATATTTT.

The rearrangement uses TRBV5-4 and TRBJ1-1; D is uncertain. The CDR3 loop spans 12 amino acids. Trimming pared 2 bases from V and 10 bases from J, leaving 12 bases between. Germline assignment: CDR1 SGHNT and CDR2 YYREEE (reference sequence). The CDR3: CASSLERAGAFF. CDR3 nucleotides: TGTGCCAGCAGCTTAGAGCGGGCTGGAGCTTTCTTT. Variable domain in full (rest from reference TRBV5-4 and TRBJ1-1): ETGVTQSPTHLIKTRGQQVTLRCSSQSGHNTVSWYQQALGQGPQFIFQYYREEENGRGNFPPRFSGLQFPNYSSELNVNALELDDSALYLCASSLERAGAFFGQGTRLTVV.